A single sample is the source of the 7 T cell receptor beta chains below, sequenced in a study of blood T cell repertoires in COVID-19. Generated by immunoSEQ multiplex PCR, the TCRdb table keeps only in-frame clones and is missing some. The repertoire consists of about 120,000 clones, with over 55% occurring once and the leading ten covering about 2.2%. Sequencing was done on a sample of peripheral blood. The receptors stem from a woman aged 70-85 years with acute or convalescent COVID-19.

This clone was seen a single time. The chain has TRBV6-2 or TRBV6-3 and TRBJ1-5, with D perhaps TRBD1 (5 bases). The V gene lost 2 bases and the J gene lost 3 bases, with 8 bases spanning the gap. Germline V gene lookup returns CDR1 MNHEY and CDR2 SVGEGT. This CDR3 contains 14 residues. CDR3 region: CASSYRGFNQPQHF. The CDR3 nucleotides are TGTGCCAGCAGTTACAGGGGATTCAATCAGCCCCAGCATTTT.

CDR3 protein: CASSQIGGQETQYF. CDR3 DNA: TGTGCCAGCAGCCAAATAGGAGGCCAAGAGACCCAGTACTTC. V and J are TRBV3-1 (or the pseudogene TRBV3-2) and TRBJ2-5; D perhaps matches TRBD2 (5 bases). The CDR3 consists of 14 residues. V was cut by 2 bases and J by 1 base, with 8 bases left in between. Germline V gene lookup returns CDR1 LGHDT and CDR2 YNNKEL (reference sequence).

This chain joins TRBV6-5 and TRBJ1-4; no clear D. V was cut by 0 bases and J by 8 bases, with 13 bases left in between. The CDR3 sequence is 15 residues long. Germline CDR1 is MNHEY and CDR2 is SVGAGI. CDR3 amino acids: CASSYSVHGGEKLFF. The DNA of the CDR3 is TGTGCCAGCAGTTACTCGGTGCACGGAGGAGAAAAACTGTTTTTT.

V gene TRBV9 combines with J gene TRBJ2-1; 7 bases fit TRBD2. Per germline, CDR1 SGDLS and CDR2 YYNGEE. After removal of 0 bases from V and 5 bases from J, the junction contained 8 bases not matched to a gene. The CDR3 is made up of 16 amino acids. The CDR3 reads CASSVAVGGLDNEQFF. The DNA of the CDR3 is TGTGCCAGCAGCGTAGCCGTGGGAGGGCTGGACAATGAGCAGTTCTTC.

The genes are TRBV6-5 and TRBJ1-4; 8 nucleotides align to TRBD1. This CDR3 spans 14 amino acids. CDR1 and CDR2 (germline): MNHEY, SVGAGI. The V gene end was trimmed by 5 bases and the J gene end by 5 bases; junction bases not matched to a gene: 4. The CDR3 coding sequence is TGTGCCAGCAGTCCAGGGGGCGACAATGAAAAACTGTTTTTT. Translation gives CASSPGGDNEKLFF.

The chain links TRBV5-1 to TRBJ1-4, with 9 nucleotides matching TRBD1. With V trimmed by 1 base and J by 5 bases, 3 bases remained unmatched. The CDR3 spans 15 residues. The germline V gene has CDR1 SGHRS and CDR2 YFSETQ. The chain's CDR3 is CASSLSGTGNEKLFF. CDR3 sequence (DNA): TGCGCCAGCAGCTTGTCGGGGACAGGGAATGAAAAACTGTTTTTT.

This clone has only a few counts. This chain uses TRBV6-5 with TRBJ1-5; D perhaps matches TRBD1 (5 bases). V dropped 5 bases and J dropped 3 bases, with 8 bases sitting between them. The germline V gene encodes CDR1 MNHEY and CDR2 SVGAGI. This CDR3 has 13 amino acids. The CDR3 DNA follows: TGTGCCAGCAGTCAGGGCCCCAATCAGCCCCAGCATTTT. It translates to CASSQGPNQPQHF.